Each of the 19 T cell receptor beta chains below was sequenced from the same sample in a study of cytomegalovirus exposure and HLA in healthy donors. The PCR employed 60 Vbeta primers together with 13 Jbeta primers. Method: immunoSEQ multiplex PCR; TCRdb's copy keeps in-frame clones and lacks some. The sample has more than 85,000 clones; approximately 9% are singletons. Sequenced input: PBMCs. These receptor sequences come from a man aged 45-65 years in good health and CMV-seropositive.

This clone occurred a few times. The chain uses TRBV9 and TRBJ2-7, with D possibly matching TRBD2 (6 bases). Germline CDR1 is SGDLS and CDR2 is YYNGEE. This CDR3 contains 14 residues. Trimming took off 0 bases at V and 6 bases at J, with 13 bases between the two ends. CDR3 protein: CASSVVGGRGEQYF. The CDR3 region has the DNA TGTGCCAGCAGCGTAGTGGGGGGAAGGGGCGAGCAGTACTTC.

The rearrangement joins TRBV7-2 to TRBJ1-1; D ambiguous. Germline assignment: CDR1 SGHTA and CDR2 FQGNSA. Trimming removed 5 bases at V and 1 base at J, with 8 bases between. This CDR3 has 13 residues. The CDR3 is CASSPQTNTEAFF. CDR3 DNA sequence: TGTGCCAGCAGCCCACAGACGAACACTGAAGCTTTCTTT.

This chain joins TRBV11-2 and TRBJ2-6; maybe TRBD1 (5 bases). Trimming took 1 base from V and 0 from J, leaving 13 bases between them. The CDR3 is 18 amino acids. CDR1 and CDR2 from the germline V gene are SGHAT and FQNNGV. CDR3 sequence: CASSLALVGASGANVLTF. The CDR3 region has the DNA TGTGCCAGCAGCTTAGCCCTAGTAGGGGCCTCTGGGGCCAACGTCCTGACTTTC.

This clone was seen only a few times. The chain carries TRBV5-5 and TRBJ1-5; perhaps TRBD1 as D (6 bases). V was trimmed by 0 bases and J by 5 bases, leaving 12 bases between them. Germline V gives CDR1 SGHKS, CDR2 YYEKEE (reference sequence). The CDR3 spans 15 residues. The CDR3 nucleotides are TGTGCCAGCAGCTTGGCCTCCGCAGGGGATCAGCCCCAGCATTTT. Its translation: CASSLASAGDQPQHF. Full variable domain (remainder filled in from reference TRBV5-5 and TRBJ1-5): DAGVTQSPTHLIKTRGQQVTLRCSPISGHKSVSWYQQVLGQGPQFIFQYYEKEERGRGNFPDRFSARQFPNYSSELNVNALLLGDSALYLCASSLASAGDQPQHFGDGTRLSIL.

The chain uses TRBV5-8 and TRBJ2-2, with D unresolved. The V and J ends lost 4 bases and 1 base respectively, with 8 bases between them. There are 14 residues in the CDR3. CDR1 is SGHTS and CDR2 is YDEGEE in the germline V gene. The DNA of the CDR3 is TGTGCCAGCAGCCCAGTGTGGAACACCGGGGAGCTGTTTTTT. This gives the protein CASSPVWNTGELFF.

This clone has just a few counts. The chain uses TRBV30 and TRBJ1-1, with a tentative D call TRBD1 (6 bases). This CDR3 spans 15 amino acids. Trimming left V 1 base short and J 12 bases short, with 24 bases between. Germline CDR1 is GTSNPN and CDR2 is SVGIG (reference sequence). The CDR3, as DNA: TGTGCCTGGAGTGGGGGTGGTGGGGGCGCGGGGGTACCTTTCTTT. It is translated as CAWSGGGGGAGVPFF.

This clone was seen only a few times. The chain has TRBV6-1 and TRBJ1-2, with unresolved D. The V end lost 0 bases, the J end lost 6 bases, and 11 bases lay between the germline ends. Germline lookup yields CDR1 MNHNS and CDR2 SASEGT. The CDR3 length is 14 residues. The CDR3 here is CASSEAGRKDGYTF. CDR3 DNA: TGTGCCAGCAGTGAAGCAGGGAGGAAGGATGGCTACACCTTC.

This clone was seen a few times. This rearrangement joins TRBV27 to TRBJ2-5, with 7 positions matching TRBD2. V gave up 5 bases and J gave up 4 bases; unmatched junction bases: 10. The CDR3 has 15 residues. Germline CDR1 is MNHEY and CDR2 is SMNVEV (reference sequence). The CDR3 DNA reads as TGTGCCAGCAGTGCTTTAGCTGCGGGAGCAGAGACCCAGTACTTC. Translated, it gives CASSALAAGAETQYF.

This clone was detected only a few times. The V call is TRBV28, the J call TRBJ1-5; tentatively, D is TRBD1 (6 bases). Trimming cost V 6 bases and J 5 bases, with 14 bases left between them. Germline V gene data show CDR1 as MDHEN and CDR2 as SYDVKM. The length of the CDR3 is 14 residues. The CDR3 DNA reads TGTGCCAGCAGGATACAGGGAACGGATCAGCCCCAGCATTTT. Protein sequence: CASRIQGTDQPQHF.

Concerning this clone itself: One end of the junction varies from germline; a read error may be responsible. V and J are TRBV5-1 and TRBJ2-2; 10 bases are a match to TRBD2. This CDR3 is 14 amino acids long. CDR1 is SGHRS, CDR2 YFSETQ, per germline. The CDR3 region has the DNA TGCGCCAGCAGCTTCCCTAGCGGGAGCGGGGAGCTGCTTTTT. Protein product: CASSFPSGSGELLF.

This clone has more than one count but fewer than ten. The rearrangement joins TRBV5-4 to TRBJ2-5; 16 bases line up with TRBD2. J was trimmed by 5 bases and V by 4 bases; bases with no gene match: 11. This CDR3 is built from 18 residues. Germline V CDR1 and CDR2: SGHNT, YYREEE (reference sequence). The CDR3 loop reads CASSPGTSGRAVGETQYF. In DNA, the CDR3 is TGTGCCAGCAGCCCCGGGACTAGCGGGAGGGCCGTGGGGGAGACCCAGTACTTC.

This clone appeared a few times. J is TRBJ1-1 and V is TRBV10-3, with 8 bases matching TRBD1. The CDR3 consists of 13 residues. Germline CDR1 ENHRY, CDR2 SYGVKD. The ends lost 6 bases at V and 5 bases at J; junction bases unmatched: 5. The CDR3 DNA reads TGTGCCATCAGGCAGGGGGCCGGGACTGAAGCTTTCTTT. This gives the protein CAIRQGAGTEAFF.

This chain's CDR3 is CASRASGSADTQYF. In DNA form, the CDR3 reads TGTGCCAGCAGGGCTAGCGGGAGTGCAGATACGCAGTATTTT. The rearrangement joins TRBV5-4 to TRBJ2-3; 10 bases are shared with TRBD2. The CDR3 is made up of 14 amino acids. Germline CDR1 reads SGHNT; CDR2 reads YYREEE (reference sequence). J gave up 4 bases and V 5 bases, and 4 bases lay outside the gene matches.

The J gene is TRBJ2-7, the V gene TRBV6-1, with 12 bases fitting TRBD1. The CDR3 totals 18 residues. From germline, CDR1 is MNHNS and CDR2 SASEGT. J was trimmed by 0 bases and V by 4 bases; bases with no gene match: 10. The CDR3 protein is CASSAGQGAQGPSYEQYF. The CDR3 DNA follows: TGTGCCAGCAGTGCGGGACAGGGGGCGCAAGGGCCCTCCTACGAGCAGTACTTC.

CDR3 protein: CAWRRQDRSYEQYF. The CDR3, as DNA: TGTGCCTGGAGGAGACAGGACCGTTCCTACGAGCAGTACTTC. J is TRBJ2-7 and V is TRBV30, with a tentative D call TRBD1 (6 bases). Germline-derived CDR1 and CDR2 are GTSNPN and SVGIG (reference sequence). The CDR3 is 14 amino acids. Trimming shortened V by 3 bases and J by 1 base, and 13 bases separated the two germline ends.

This clone was counted a few times. This sequence joins TRBV7-2 and TRBJ1-4; D is perhaps TRBD1 (6 bases). V was clipped by 3 bases and J by 7 bases, with 15 bases between them. The CDR3 runs to 15 residues. Germline V gene lookup returns CDR1 SGHTA and CDR2 FQGNSA. The CDR3 protein is CASSFRSGHFEKLFF. The CDR3, as DNA: TGTGCCAGCAGCTTCAGATCGGGACATTTTGAAAAACTGTTTTTT.

This clone has only a few counts. This rearrangement joins TRBV5-6 to TRBJ2-7; 9 bases are a match to TRBD1. Losses at the gene ends were 5 bases for V and 4 bases for J; bases not matched to a gene: 13. The CDR3 consists of 16 residues. Germline V gene data show CDR1 as SGHDT and CDR2 as YYEEEE. In DNA, the CDR3 is TGTGCCAGCAGTTCTCCCTCCGGGACAGGGAATTACGAGCAGTACTTC. Translated, it gives CASSSPSGTGNYEQYF.

The chain joins TRBV2 to TRBJ1-5; D uncertain. V gave up 4 bases and J gave up 0 bases, with 10 bases separating them. The CDR3 loop spans 15 amino acids. The germline gives CDR1 SNHLY, CDR2 FYNNEI. CDR3 sequence: CASSGETYSNQPQHF. CDR3 nucleotides: TGTGCCAGCAGTGGGGAGACTTATAGCAATCAGCCCCAGCATTTT.

This clone was detected a few times. The rearrangement links TRBV18 to TRBJ1-2; perhaps TRBD1 as D (5 bases). V was pared by 2 bases and J by 3 bases, with 7 bases between. The CDR3 covers 13 residues. Germline values: CDR1 KGHSH, CDR2 LQKENI. The CDR3 DNA reads as TGTGCCAGCTCACCAAGCAGGGACTATGGCTACACCTTC. Its protein is CASSPSRDYGYTF.